This T cell receptor (beta chain) came from a study of T cell responses to AZD1222 COVID-19 vaccine. Study conclusions and caveats: Across the whole spike, CD4 TCRs peaked at regions 160-218 and 743-854. Most donors were white British, females outnumbered males, and clonal diversity was possibly underestimated.

Using immunoSEQ multiplex PCR, the repertoire was profiled, and TCRdb retains in-frame clones only, with some absent. The data hold some 120,000 clones, with roughly 82% observed a single time. There are a few counts of this clone. What it binds is unknown. The CDR3 extends over 13 amino acids. Trimming at V came to 5 bases and at J to 7 bases, leaving 5 bases not matched to a gene. The sequence derives from an adult who received the AZD1222 COVID-19 vaccine. The sequenced sample was peripheral blood, obtained 28 days after the second AZD1222 dose. This chain joins TRBV12-3 or TRBV12-4 and TRBJ1-2, with 9 bases identical to TRBD1. The CDR3 sequence is CASSPTGGSGYTF. The DNA of the CDR3 is TGTGCCAGCAGTCCCACAGGGGGCAGTGGCTACACCTTC.